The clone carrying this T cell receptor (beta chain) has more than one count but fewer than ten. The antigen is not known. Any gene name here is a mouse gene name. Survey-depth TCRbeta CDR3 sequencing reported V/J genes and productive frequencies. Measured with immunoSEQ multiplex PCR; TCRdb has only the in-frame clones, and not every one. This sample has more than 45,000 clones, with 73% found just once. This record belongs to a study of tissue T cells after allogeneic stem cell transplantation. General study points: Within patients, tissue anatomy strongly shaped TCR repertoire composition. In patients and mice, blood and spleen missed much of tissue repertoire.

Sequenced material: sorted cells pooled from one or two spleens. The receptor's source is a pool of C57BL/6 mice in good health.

CDR3 region: CASSFSGKDTQYF. The CDR3 DNA, read in part, is TGTGCCAGCAGTTTTTCAGGGAAAGACACCCAGTAC. The rearrangement joins TRBV14 to TRBJ2-5, with D possibly TRBD1 on 5 matching bases. From the germline J gene comes the end of the CDR3, since the read stops 1 residue before it. In germline, CDR1 is SGHDT, CDR2 FRDEAV. The length of the CDR3 is 13 residues. The V end was cut by 2 bases, the J end by 4 bases, with 8 bases between.